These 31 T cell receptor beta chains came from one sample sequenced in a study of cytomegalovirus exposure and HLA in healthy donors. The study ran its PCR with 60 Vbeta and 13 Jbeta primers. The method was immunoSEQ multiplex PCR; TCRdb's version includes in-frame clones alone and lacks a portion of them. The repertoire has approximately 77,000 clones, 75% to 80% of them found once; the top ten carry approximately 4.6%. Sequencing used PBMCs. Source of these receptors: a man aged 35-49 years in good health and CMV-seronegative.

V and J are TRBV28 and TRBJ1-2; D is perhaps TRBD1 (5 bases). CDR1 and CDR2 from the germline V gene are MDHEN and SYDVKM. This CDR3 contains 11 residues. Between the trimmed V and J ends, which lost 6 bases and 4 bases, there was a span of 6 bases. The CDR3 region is CASRTAYGYTF. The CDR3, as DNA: TGTGCCAGCAGGACAGCCTATGGCTACACCTTC.

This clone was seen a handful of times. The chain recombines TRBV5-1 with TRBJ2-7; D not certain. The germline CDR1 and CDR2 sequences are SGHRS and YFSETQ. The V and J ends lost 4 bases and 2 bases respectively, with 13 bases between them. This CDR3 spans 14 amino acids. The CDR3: CASSTVQAPYEQYF. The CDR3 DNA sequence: TGCGCCAGCAGCACCGTCCAGGCGCCCTACGAGCAGTACTTC.

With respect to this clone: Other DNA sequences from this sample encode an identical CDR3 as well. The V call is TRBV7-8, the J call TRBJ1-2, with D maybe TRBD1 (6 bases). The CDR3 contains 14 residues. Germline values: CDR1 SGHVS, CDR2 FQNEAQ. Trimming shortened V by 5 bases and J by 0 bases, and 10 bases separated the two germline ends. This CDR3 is CASSAGQTNYGYTF. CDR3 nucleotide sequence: TGTGCCAGCAGCGCCGGACAGACTAACTATGGCTACACCTTC.

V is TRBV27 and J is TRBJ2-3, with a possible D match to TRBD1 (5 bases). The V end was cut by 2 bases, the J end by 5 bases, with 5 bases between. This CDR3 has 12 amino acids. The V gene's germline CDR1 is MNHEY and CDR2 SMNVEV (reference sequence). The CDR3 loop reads CASSLTGDTQYF. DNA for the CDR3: TGTGCCAGCAGTTTAACAGGAGATACGCAGTATTTT.

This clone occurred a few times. The CDR3 protein is CASSLVSRAENIQYF. The DNA of the CDR3 is TGTGCCAGCAGCTTAGTTTCCAGGGCGGAAAACATTCAGTACTTC. This chain uses TRBV7-2 with TRBJ2-4; a weak D match, TRBD1 (5 bases). The CDR3 consists of 15 residues. Germline V gene sequence: CDR1 SGHTA, CDR2 FQGNSA. V was cut by 1 base and J by 5 bases, with 12 bases left in between.

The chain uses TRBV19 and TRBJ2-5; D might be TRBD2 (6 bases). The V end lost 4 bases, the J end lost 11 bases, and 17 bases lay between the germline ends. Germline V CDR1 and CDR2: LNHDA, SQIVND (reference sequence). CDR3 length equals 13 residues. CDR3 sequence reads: CASSTGAWGEQYF. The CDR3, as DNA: TGTGCCAGTAGTACAGGAGCCTGGGGGGAGCAGTACTTC.

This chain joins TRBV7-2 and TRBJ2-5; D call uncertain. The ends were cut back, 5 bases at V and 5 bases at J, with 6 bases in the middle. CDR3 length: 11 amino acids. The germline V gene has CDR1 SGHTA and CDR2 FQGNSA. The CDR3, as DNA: TGTGCCAGCAGCCTGGCCGAGACCCAGTACTTC. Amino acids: CASSLAETQYF.

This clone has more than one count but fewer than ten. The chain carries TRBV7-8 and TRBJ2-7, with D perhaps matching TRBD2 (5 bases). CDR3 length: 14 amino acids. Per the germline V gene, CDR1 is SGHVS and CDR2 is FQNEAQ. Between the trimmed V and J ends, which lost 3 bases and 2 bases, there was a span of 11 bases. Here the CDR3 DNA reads TGTGCCAGCAGCTTTATCGCGGGCCCCTACGAGCAGTACTTC. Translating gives CASSFIAGPYEQYF.

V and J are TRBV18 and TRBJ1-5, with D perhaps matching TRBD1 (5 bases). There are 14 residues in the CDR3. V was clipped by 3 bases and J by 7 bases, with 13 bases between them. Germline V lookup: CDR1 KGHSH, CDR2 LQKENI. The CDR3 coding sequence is TGTGCCAGCTCACCGACCGGGGGTGTACAGCCCCAGCATTTT. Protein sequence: CASSPTGGVQPQHF.

This chain's CDR3 is CACTGGTGMIHQTQYF. The CDR3 DNA reads TGTGCCTGTACGGGAGGGACAGGGATGATTCATCAGACCCAGTACTTC. V is TRBV7-9 and J is TRBJ2-5; D is possibly TRBD1 (9 bases). Trimming left V 11 bases short and J 6 bases short, with 28 bases between. Germline V gene sequence: CDR1 SEHNR, CDR2 FQNEAQ (reference sequence). The CDR3 totals 16 residues.

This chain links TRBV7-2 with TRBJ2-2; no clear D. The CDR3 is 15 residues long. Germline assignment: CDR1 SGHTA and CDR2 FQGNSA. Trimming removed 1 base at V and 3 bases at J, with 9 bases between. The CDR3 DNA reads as TGTGCCAGCAGCTTAGGAGGATTCGACACCGGGGAGCTGTTTTTT. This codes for CASSLGGFDTGELFF.

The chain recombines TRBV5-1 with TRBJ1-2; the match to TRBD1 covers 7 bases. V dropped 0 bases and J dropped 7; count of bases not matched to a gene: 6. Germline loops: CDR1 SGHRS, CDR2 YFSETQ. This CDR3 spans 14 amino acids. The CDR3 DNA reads TGCGCCAGCAGCTTGGATGGGACAGAATCTGGCTACACCTTC. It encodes CASSLDGTESGYTF.

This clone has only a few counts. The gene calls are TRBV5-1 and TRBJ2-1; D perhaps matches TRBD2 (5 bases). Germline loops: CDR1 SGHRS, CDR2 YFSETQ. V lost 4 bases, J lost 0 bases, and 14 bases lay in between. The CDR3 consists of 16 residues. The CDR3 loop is CASSPQWGDSYNEQFF. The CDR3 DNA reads TGCGCCAGCAGCCCCCAATGGGGAGACTCCTACAATGAGCAGTTCTTC.

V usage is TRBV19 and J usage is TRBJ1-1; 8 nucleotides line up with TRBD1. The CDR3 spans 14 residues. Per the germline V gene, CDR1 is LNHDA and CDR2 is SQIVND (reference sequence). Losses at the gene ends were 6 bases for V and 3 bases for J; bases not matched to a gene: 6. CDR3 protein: CASRRDRWDTEAFF. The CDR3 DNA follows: TGTGCCAGTAGAAGGGACAGGTGGGACACTGAAGCTTTCTTT. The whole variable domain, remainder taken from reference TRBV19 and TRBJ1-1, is DGGITQSPKYLFRKEGQNVTLSCEQNLNHDAMYWYRQDPGQGLRLIYYSQIVNDFQKGDIAEGYSVSREKKESFPLTVTSAQKNPTAFYLCASRRDRWDTEAFFGQGTRLTVV.

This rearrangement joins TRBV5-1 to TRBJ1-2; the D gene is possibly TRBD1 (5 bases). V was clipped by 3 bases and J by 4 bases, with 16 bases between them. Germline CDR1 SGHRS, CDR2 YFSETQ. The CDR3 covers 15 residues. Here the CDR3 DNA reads TGCGCCAGCAGCTCCCCCATGGGGGGGGGCTATGGCTACACCTTC. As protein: CASSSPMGGGYGYTF.

The CDR3 DNA reads as TGTGCCAGCTCACTAGCCGGGCGGGAGAGACTACTTCGCACAGATACGCAGTATTTT. This gives the protein CASSLAGRERLLRTDTQYF. The J gene is TRBJ2-3, the V gene TRBV18, with TRBD2 matching over 7 bases. In germline, CDR1 is KGHSH, CDR2 LQKENI. The CDR3 loop spans 19 amino acids. J lost 1 base, V lost 4 bases, and 17 bases had no gene match.

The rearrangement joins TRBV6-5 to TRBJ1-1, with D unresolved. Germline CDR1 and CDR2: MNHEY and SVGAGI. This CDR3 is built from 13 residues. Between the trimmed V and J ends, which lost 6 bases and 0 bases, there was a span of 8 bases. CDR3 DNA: TGTGCCAGCAGCCTCGGGGTGAACACTGAAGCTTTCTTT. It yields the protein CASSLGVNTEAFF.

DNA of the CDR3: TGTGCCAGCAGCGGGCTCGGACTAGCGGGAGGGAGGTCCAATGAGCAGTTCTTC. Amino acids: CASSGLGLAGGRSNEQFF. This chain connects TRBV9 to TRBJ2-1, with TRBD2 matching 15 bases. The length of the CDR3 is 18 residues. V lost 3 bases, J lost 6 bases, and 10 bases stayed unmatched. Germline V gives CDR1 SGDLS, CDR2 YYNGEE. Supplemented by reference TRBV9 and TRBJ2-1, the full variable domain reads DSGVTQTPKHLITATGQRVTLRCSPRSGDLSVYWYQQSLDQGLQFLIQYYNGEERAKGNILERFSAQQFPDLHSELNLSSLELGDSALYFCASSGLGLAGGRSNEQFFGPGTRLTVL.

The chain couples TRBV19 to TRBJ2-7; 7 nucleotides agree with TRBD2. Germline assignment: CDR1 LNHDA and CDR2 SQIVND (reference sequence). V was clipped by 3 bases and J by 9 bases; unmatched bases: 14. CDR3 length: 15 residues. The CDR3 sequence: CASSMTQRDVSGQYF. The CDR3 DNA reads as TGTGCCAGTAGTATGACTCAGCGGGATGTTAGTGGGCAGTACTTC.

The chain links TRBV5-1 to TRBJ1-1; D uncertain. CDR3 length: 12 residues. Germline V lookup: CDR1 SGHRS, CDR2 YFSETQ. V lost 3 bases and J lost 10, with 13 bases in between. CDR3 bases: TGCGCCAGCAGCTCCGGGGTAAACGGAGCTTTCTTT. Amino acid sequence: CASSSGVNGAFF.

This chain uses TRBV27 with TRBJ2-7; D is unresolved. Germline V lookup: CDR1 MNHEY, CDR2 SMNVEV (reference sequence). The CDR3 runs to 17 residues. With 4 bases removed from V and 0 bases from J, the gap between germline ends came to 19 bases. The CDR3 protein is CASSSPLGLMSSYEQYF. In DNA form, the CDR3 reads TGTGCCAGCAGTTCCCCACTCGGTCTTATGAGCTCCTACGAGCAGTACTTC.

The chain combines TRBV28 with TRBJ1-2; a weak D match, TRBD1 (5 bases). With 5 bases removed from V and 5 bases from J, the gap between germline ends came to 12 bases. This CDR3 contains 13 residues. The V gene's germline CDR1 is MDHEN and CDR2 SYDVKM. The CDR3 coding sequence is TGTGCCAGCAGTGAAGCAAAGGGGTATGGCTACACCTTC. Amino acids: CASSEAKGYGYTF.

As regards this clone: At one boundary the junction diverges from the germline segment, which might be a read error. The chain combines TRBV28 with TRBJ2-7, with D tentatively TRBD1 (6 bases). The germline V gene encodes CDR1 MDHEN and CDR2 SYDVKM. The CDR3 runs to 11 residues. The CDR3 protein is CASGQRQAIFF. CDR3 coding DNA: TGTGCCAGCGGGCAACGACAGGCTATTTTCTTC.

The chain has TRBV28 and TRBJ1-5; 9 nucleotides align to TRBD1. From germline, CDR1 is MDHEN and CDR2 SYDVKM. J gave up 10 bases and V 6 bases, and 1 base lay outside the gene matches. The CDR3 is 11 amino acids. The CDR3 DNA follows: TGTGCCAGCAGGGACAGGGGACCCCAGCATTTT. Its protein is CASRDRGPQHF.

The CDR3 nucleotides are TGTGCCTGGAGTGTCGCAGGGGTCATCTATGGCTACACCTTC. Translation: CAWSVAGVIYGYTF. The chain has TRBV30 and TRBJ1-2, with a tentative D call TRBD1 (6 bases). The CDR3 length is 14 residues. V lost 0 bases and J 4 bases, leaving 12 bases between the germline ends. Germline lookup yields CDR1 GTSNPN and CDR2 SVGIG (reference sequence).

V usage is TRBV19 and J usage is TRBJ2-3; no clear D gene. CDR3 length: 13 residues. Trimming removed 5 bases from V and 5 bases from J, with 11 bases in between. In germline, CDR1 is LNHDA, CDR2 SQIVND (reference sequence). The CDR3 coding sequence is TGTGCCAGTAGTCCTCAAAGAGGAGATACGCAGTATTTT. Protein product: CASSPQRGDTQYF.

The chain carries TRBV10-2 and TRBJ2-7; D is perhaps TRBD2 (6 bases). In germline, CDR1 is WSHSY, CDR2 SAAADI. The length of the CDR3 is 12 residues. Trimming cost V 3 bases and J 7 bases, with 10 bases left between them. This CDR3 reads CASSENLAEQYF. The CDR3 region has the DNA TGCGCCAGCAGTGAAAATCTAGCGGAGCAGTACTTC.

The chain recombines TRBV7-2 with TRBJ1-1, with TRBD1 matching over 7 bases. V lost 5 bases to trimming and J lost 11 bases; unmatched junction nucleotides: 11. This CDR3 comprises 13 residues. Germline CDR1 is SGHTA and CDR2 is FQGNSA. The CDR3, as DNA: TGTGCCAGCAGCAACGACAGGGTGAGCGGGGCTTTCTTT. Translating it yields CASSNDRVSGAFF.

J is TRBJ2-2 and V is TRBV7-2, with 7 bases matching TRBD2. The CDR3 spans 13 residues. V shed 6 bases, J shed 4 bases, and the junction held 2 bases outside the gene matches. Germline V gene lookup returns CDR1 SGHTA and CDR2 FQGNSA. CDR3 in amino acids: CASSRGVTGELFF. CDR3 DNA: TGTGCCAGCAGTCGGGGGGTCACCGGGGAGCTGTTTTTT.

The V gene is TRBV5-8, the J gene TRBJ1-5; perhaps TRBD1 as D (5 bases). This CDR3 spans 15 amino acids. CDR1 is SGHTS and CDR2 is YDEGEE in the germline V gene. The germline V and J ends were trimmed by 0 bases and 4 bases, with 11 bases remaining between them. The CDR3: CASSLARAVNQPQHF. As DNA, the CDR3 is TGTGCCAGCAGCTTGGCCAGGGCAGTTAATCAGCCCCAGCATTTT.

The CDR3 bases are TGTGCCTGGGGGGACAGGGAAACCGAAGCTTTCTTT. It is translated as CAWGDRETEAFF. V and J are TRBV30 and TRBJ1-1, with 9 bases fitting TRBD1. In germline, CDR1 is GTSNPN, CDR2 SVGIG (reference sequence). The J segment lost 8 bases and the V segment lost 5 bases, leaving 6 bases of the junction unmatched. CDR3 length equals 12 residues.